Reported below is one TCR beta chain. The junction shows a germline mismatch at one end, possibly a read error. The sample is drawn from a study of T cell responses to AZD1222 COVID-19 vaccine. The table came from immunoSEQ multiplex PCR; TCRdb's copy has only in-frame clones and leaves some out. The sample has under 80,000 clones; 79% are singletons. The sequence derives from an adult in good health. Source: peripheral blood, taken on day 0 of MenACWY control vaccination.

The CDR3 loop is CASSLARGELFF. The CDR3 DNA follows: TGTGCCAGCAGTCTAGCGCGAGGGGAGCTGTTTTTT. The rearrangement joins TRBV12-3 or TRBV12-4 to TRBJ2-2; maybe TRBD2 (6 bases). This CDR3 comprises 12 residues.